Listed below are T cell receptor beta chains from one sample, sequenced in a study of T cells in Graves' hyperthyroidism and ophthalmopathy. TCRdb re-derived calls from the multiplex PCR reads in MiXCR, one entry per CDR3 protein. The sample yields about 620,000 distinct CDR3 sequences, roughly 15% seen once. Sequencing input: blood. These receptors originate from a woman aged 25 to 45 with Graves' hyperthyroidism. The CDR3 runs from the conserved cysteine through the conserved F or W. The D gene is left open where the match is weak. Clone size appears in some rows only: once, few, many, or a class for an expanded clone.

D: TRBD1; V: TRBV11-2; size: many; J: TRBJ2-1; CDR3: CASSLDRGGAYNEQFF; DNA: TGTGCCAGCAGCTTAGATAGAGGGGGCGCCTACAATGAGCAGTTCTTC
D: -; V: TRBV5-6; size: -; J: TRBJ2-5; CDR3: CASSPGTAWETQYF; DNA: TGTGCCAGCAGCCCCGGGACTGCCTGGGAGACCCAGTACTTC
D: TRBD2; V: TRBV18; size: -; J: TRBJ2-5; CDR3: CASSERERETQYF; DNA: TGTGCCAGCTCGGAGCGGGAGCGGGAGACCCAGTACTTC
D: -; V: TRBV24-1; size: -; J: TRBJ2-5; CDR3: CATSVVGRGETQYF; DNA: TGTGCCACCAGTGTCGTGGGACGCGGAGAGACCCAGTACTTC
D: TRBD1; V: TRBV18; size: -; J: TRBJ1-1; CDR3: CASSRQGFVTEAFF; DNA: TGTGCCAGCTCCCGACAGGGATTCGTCACTGAAGCTTTCTTT
D: TRBD1; V: TRBV28; size: many; J: TRBJ2-7; CDR3: CASRSSRQGGSYEQYF; DNA: TGTGCCAGCAGATCGAGCCGACAGGGTGGTTCCTACGAGCAGTACTTC
D: -; V: TRBV20-1; size: many; J: TRBJ1-5; CDR3: CSARTGSNQPQHF; DNA: TGCAGTGCTAGGACGGGAAGCAATCAGCCCCAGCATTTT
D: TRBD2; V: TRBV28; size: -; J: TRBJ2-7; CDR3: CASSQRTLAREQYF; DNA: TGTGCCAGCAGTCAACGAACACTAGCGCGGGAGCAGTACTTC
D: -; V: TRBV3-1; size: few; J: TRBJ2-1; CDR3: CASSQESDLPFF; DNA: TGTGCCAGCAGCCAAGAATCGGACTTGCCGTTCTTC
D: -; V: TRBV12-5; size: many; J: TRBJ2-3; CDR3: CASGLYGGRSTDTQYF; DNA: TGTGCTAGTGGACTCTACGGGGGGCGATCCACAGATACGCAGTATTTT
D: -; V: TRBV29-1; size: -; J: TRBJ2-5; CDR3: CSVRGPVEGMETQYF; DNA: TGCAGCGTCCGAGGGCCCGTGGAGGGGATGGAGACCCAGTACTTC
D: -; V: TRBV2; size: -; J: TRBJ2-2; CDR3: CASSELGDTNTGELFF; DNA: TGTGCCAGCAGTGAACTGGGGGATACGAACACCGGGGAGCTGTTTTTT
D: TRBD2; V: TRBV5-1; size: few; J: TRBJ2-7; CDR3: CASSIGLAEYEQYF; DNA: TGCGCCAGCAGCATCGGACTAGCCGAATACGAGCAGTACTTC
D: -; V: TRBV6-1; size: many; J: TRBJ1-1; CDR3: CASSQQLNTEAFF; DNA: TGTGCCAGCAGTCAACAGTTGAACACTGAAGCTTTCTTT
D: TRBD2; V: TRBV19; size: -; J: TRBJ2-1; CDR3: CASSNSGGYDEQFF; DNA: TGTGCCAGTAGTAATAGCGGGGGTTACGATGAGCAGTTCTTC
D: -; V: TRBV13; size: many; J: TRBJ2-1; CDR3: CASITGTPRNEQFF; DNA: TGTGCCAGCATTACGGGGACGCCACGGAATGAGCAGTTCTTC
D: -; V: TRBV20-1; size: once; J: TRBJ2-1; CDR3: CSAIKPNSYNEQFF; DNA: TGCAGTGCTATAAAACCCAACTCCTACAATGAGCAGTTCTTC
D: TRBD1; V: TRBV6-1; size: many; J: TRBJ1-5; CDR3: CASSRTGLVFQPQHF; DNA: TGTGCCAGCAGTCGGACAGGGCTGGTTTTTCAGCCCCAGCATTTT
D: -; V: TRBV28; size: -; J: TRBJ2-6; CDR3: CASSLIFNSGANVLTF; DNA: TGTGCCAGCAGTTTGATTTTCAACTCTGGGGCCAACGTCCTGACTTTC
D: -; V: TRBV2; size: many; J: TRBJ2-7; CDR3: CARARSSYEQYF; DNA: TGTGCCAGAGCAAGGAGTTCCTACGAGCAGTACTTC
D: -; V: TRBV27; size: -; J: TRBJ2-7; CDR3: CASSLDQPAYEQYF; DNA: TGTGCCAGCAGTCTCGACCAGCCAGCCTACGAGCAGTACTTC
D: -; V: TRBV11-1; size: many; J: TRBJ2-1; CDR3: CASSTSRVYNEQFF; DNA: TGTGCCAGCAGCACCTCCAGGGTATACAATGAGCAGTTCTTC
D: -; V: TRBV25-1; size: few; J: TRBJ1-1; CDR3: CASSEVFTGEAFF; DNA: TGTGCCAGCAGTGAGGTTTTTACGGGTGAAGCTTTCTTT
D: TRBD2; V: TRBV3-1; size: many; J: TRBJ2-7; CDR3: CASSPASGFGEQYF; DNA: TGTGCCAGCAGCCCAGCTAGCGGGTTCGGCGAGCAGTACTTC
D: -; V: TRBV6-1; size: -; J: TRBJ2-2; CDR3: CASSKPRVGTGELFF; DNA: TGTGCCAGCAGCAAACCCAGGGTGGGCACCGGGGAGCTGTTTTTT
D: -; V: TRBV28; size: many; J: TRBJ1-1; CDR3: CASRLEVGTEAFF; DNA: TGTGCCAGCAGATTAGAGGTCGGCACTGAAGCTTTCTTT
D: TRBD2; V: TRBV27; size: few; J: TRBJ2-1; CDR3: CASSPIAGGAYNEQFF; DNA: TGTGCCAGCAGTCCCATAGCGGGAGGAGCCTACAATGAGCAGTTCTTC
D: TRBD1; V: TRBV7-6; size: few; J: TRBJ2-3; CDR3: CASSLTPGQGLTDTQYF; DNA: TGTGCCAGCAGCTTGACCCCGGGACAGGGGTTGACAGATACGCAGTATTTT
D: TRBD1; V: TRBV20-1; size: -; J: TRBJ1-2; CDR3: CSASRGLSFGYTF; DNA: TGCAGTGCTAGCAGGGGGCTTAGTTTTGGCTACACCTTC
D: TRBD1; V: TRBV29-1; size: -; J: TRBJ2-3; CDR3: CSAPTGGPDTQYF; DNA: TGCAGCGCTCCGACAGGGGGCCCAGATACGCAGTATTTT
D: -; V: TRBV20-1; size: few; J: TRBJ2-7; CDR3: CSALPTFREQYF; DNA: TGCAGTGCTCTACCTACGTTTCGCGAGCAGTACTTC
D: TRBD2; V: TRBV20-1; size: -; J: TRBJ2-1; CDR3: CSATRGLAGVAIEQFF; DNA: TGCAGTGCTACCCGGGGACTAGCGGGAGTGGCTATTGAGCAGTTCTTC
D: TRBD2; V: TRBV28; size: -; J: TRBJ2-7; CDR3: CASGGPSGRRGGEQYF; DNA: TGTGCCAGCGGGGGGCCGAGCGGGAGGAGAGGTGGCGAGCAGTACTTC
D: TRBD2; V: TRBV27; size: many; J: TRBJ2-1; CDR3: CASSLGGPVDEQFF; DNA: TGTGCCAGCAGCCTGGGAGGGCCGGTTGATGAGCAGTTCTTC
D: TRBD1; V: TRBV6-1; size: few; J: TRBJ2-7; CDR3: CASGATGTGSYEQYF; DNA: TGTGCCAGCGGAGCGACCGGGACAGGGTCCTACGAGCAGTACTTC
D: -; V: TRBV20-1; size: few; J: TRBJ2-7; CDR3: CSAPRGLGGGNEQYF; DNA: TGCAGTGCCCCCAGAGGGCTCGGCGGGGGCAACGAGCAGTACTTC
D: -; V: TRBV30; size: many; J: TRBJ1-1; CDR3: CAWNAEAFF; DNA: TGTGCCTGGAACGCTGAAGCTTTCTTT
D: TRBD2; V: TRBV7-8; size: many; J: TRBJ2-1; CDR3: CASSGRLADSSYNEQFF; DNA: TGTGCCAGCAGCGGACGACTAGCGGATAGCTCCTACAATGAGCAGTTCTTC